The T cell receptor (beta chain) described here comes from a study of CD8+CD57+ T cells in acquired aplastic anemia. Looking at the study overall: Recorded DNA amounts for sorted CD4+ and CD8+ cells had an average of around 3.5 ug. Where healthy donors were concerned, CD4+ cells averaged about 11 million reads.

Genomic DNA constituted the template upon which TCR beta VDJ and CDR3 profiling was performed. TCRdb reanalysed the reads using MiXCR and keeps one entry per CDR3 protein. The sample has 90,000 to 130,000 distinct CDR3 sequences, 40% to 60% seen once; the top ten hold 30% to 35%. General study points: The CD8+ Simpson's diversity of patients and controls was not significantly different. Around 30 was the count of CD8+ CDR3 sequences that patients shared with controls.

This CDR3 region has 10 residues. CDR1 is SQVTM, CDR2 ANQGSEA, per germline. Trimming at V came to 7 bases and at J to 8 bases, leaving 2 bases not matched to a gene. In the case of this clonotype: Its antigen remains unknown.

Sequencing was performed on sorted CD4+, CD8+, or CD8+CD57+ T cells (not recorded which) from PBMCs. The chain employs TRBV29-1 and TRBJ1-2, with 9 bases aligning to TRBD1. The receptor comes from a human donor in good health, serving as a control. The CDR3 DNA is TGCAGCGGAGGGACAGGGGGCTACACCTTC. Protein: CSGGTGGYTF.